These 29 T cell receptor beta chains were sequenced from one sample in a study of cytomegalovirus exposure and HLA in healthy donors. The PCR was carried out with 60 Vbeta primers and 13 Jbeta primers. Assay used: immunoSEQ multiplex PCR; TCRdb lists only in-frame clones, some missing. The sample gives under 150,000 clones, 75% to 80% of which show up once; roughly 6% is in the top ten. Sequencing was done on a sample of PBMCs. These receptor sequences come from a woman in her thirties or forties in good health and CMV-seropositive.

The chain joins TRBV27 to TRBJ2-2; 7 bases fit TRBD1. The CDR3 runs 15 residues. The germline gives CDR1 MNHEY, CDR2 SMNVEV (reference sequence). Trimming at V came to 5 bases and at J to 5 bases, leaving 8 bases not matched to a gene. The CDR3 sequence is CASSVETGRTGELFF. The DNA for the CDR3 is TGTGCCAGCAGTGTAGAGACAGGGAGAACCGGGGAGCTGTTTTTT.

This chain joins TRBV7-8 and TRBJ2-7; perhaps TRBD2 as D (7 bases). CDR3 size: 16 residues. Trimming shortened V by 5 bases and J by 6 bases, and 23 bases separated the two germline ends. Germline CDR1 reads SGHVS; CDR2 reads FQNEAQ. The CDR3 DNA follows: TGTGCCAGCAGCCCCGCGGGAGCACAGGGTTTAGGCGAGCAGTACTTC. Amino acid sequence: CASSPAGAQGLGEQYF.

The chain is built from TRBV5-4 and TRBJ2-3, with D unclear. This CDR3 has 17 residues. V was pared by 3 bases and J by 0 bases, with 17 bases between. Germline-derived CDR1 and CDR2 are SGHNT and YYREEE (reference sequence). CDR3 sequence (DNA): TGTGCCAGCAGCTCACTAATCTCGCGGAGAAGCACAGATACGCAGTATTTT. It codes for CASSSLISRRSTDTQYF.

This chain uses TRBV29-1 with TRBJ1-1, with 8 bases identical to TRBD1. The germline V gene has CDR1 SQVTM and CDR2 ANQGSEA. The CDR3 spans 10 residues. Trimming at V came to 7 bases and at J to 8 bases, leaving 3 bases not matched to a gene. The CDR3: CSARQGEAFF. CDR3 bases: TGCAGCGCCCGACAGGGGGAAGCTTTCTTT. The complete variable domain, with remaining parts taken from reference TRBV29-1 and TRBJ1-1, reads SAVISQKPSRDICQRGTSLTIQCQVDSQVTMMFWYRQQPGQSLTLIATANQGSEATYESGFVIDKFPISRPNLTFSTLTVSNMSPEDSSIYLCSARQGEAFFGQGTRLTVV.

V is TRBV4-1 and J is TRBJ1-1, with unresolved D. The length of the CDR3 is 13 residues. Germline V gene sequence: CDR1 MGHRA, CDR2 YSYEKL. The ends were cut back, 0 bases at V and 3 bases at J, with 5 bases in the middle. CDR3 sequence (DNA): TGCGCCAGCAGCCAAGAGAGGTACACTGAAGCTTTCTTT. Translation: CASSQERYTEAFF.

The chain links TRBV18 to TRBJ2-5; TRBD1 aligns across 8 bases. Unmatched junction bases numbered 9, after V lost 4 bases and J lost 5 bases. The CDR3 extends over 15 amino acids. Germline V gene lookup returns CDR1 KGHSH and CDR2 LQKENI. In nucleotides, the CDR3 is TGTGCCAGCTCACGCTTTCAGACAGGGGTTGAGACCCAGTACTTC. This sequence encodes CASSRFQTGVETQYF.

Regarding this clone: Other nucleotide sequences in the sample specify the same CDR3. The chain combines TRBV6-1 with TRBJ2-7, with 9 bases that match TRBD1. Germline V gene sequence: CDR1 MNHNS, CDR2 SASEGT. V was clipped by 4 bases and J by 5 bases; unmatched bases: 0. The CDR3 consists of 12 residues. The CDR3 sequence: CASSGDRDEQYF. Here the CDR3 DNA reads TGTGCCAGCAGTGGGGACAGGGACGAGCAGTACTTC.

The chain joins TRBV4-2 to TRBJ2-5, with TRBD2 matching 12 bases. This CDR3 has 16 amino acids. The germline V gene has CDR1 LGHNA and CDR2 YNFKEQ. V trimming: 0 bases; J trimming: 7 bases; junction bases outside the gene matches: 6. The CDR3, as DNA: TGTGCCAGCAGCCAAGAAGGGTTGGGACTAGCGGGGACCCAGTACTTC. This sequence encodes CASSQEGLGLAGTQYF.

This clone appeared once. This rearrangement joins TRBV6-5 to TRBJ1-3; 11 bases are a match to TRBD1. The V and J ends lost 5 bases and 4 bases, in that order; junction bases with no gene match: 4. The CDR3 consists of 15 residues. The germline V gene has CDR1 MNHEY and CDR2 SVGAGI. In DNA form, the CDR3 reads TGTGCCAGCAGTCGGGACAGGGGGTCCGGAAACACCATATATTTT. Translated: CASSRDRGSGNTIYF.

The V and J genes are TRBV9 and TRBJ2-1; 11 bases fit TRBD2. The CDR3 length is 16 residues. Trimming at V came to 4 bases and at J to 12 bases, leaving 15 bases not matched to a gene. Germline CDR1 is SGDLS and CDR2 is YYNGEE. CDR3 protein: CASSPSLAGAGGWQFF. CDR3 bases: TGTGCCAGCAGCCCTTCACTAGCGGGGGCTGGTGGGTGGCAGTTCTTC.

This sequence joins TRBV9 and TRBJ2-1, with 7 bases aligning to TRBD2. With V trimmed by 0 bases and J by 0 bases, 6 bases remained unmatched. The CDR3 spans 17 residues. Germline values: CDR1 SGDLS, CDR2 YYNGEE. The CDR3 here is CASSVGVGGLSYNEQFF. CDR3 coding DNA: TGTGCCAGCAGCGTAGGTGTGGGAGGGCTCTCCTACAATGAGCAGTTCTTC.

The chain uses TRBV27 and TRBJ1-6, with D possibly matching TRBD1 (5 bases). The CDR3 length is 14 residues. The V end lost 1 base, the J end lost 7 bases, and 8 bases lay between the germline ends. Germline values: CDR1 MNHEY, CDR2 SMNVEV (reference sequence). CDR3 bases: TGTGCCAGCAGTTTATTGTCAGGGAATTCACCCCTCCACTTT. It yields the protein CASSLLSGNSPLHF.

The chain carries TRBV7-2 and TRBJ2-7, with D possibly matching TRBD2 (6 bases). The ends were cut back, 3 bases at V and 4 bases at J, with 16 bases in the middle. The CDR3 runs 15 residues. CDR1 SGHTA and CDR2 FQGNSA come from the germline V gene. The CDR3 sequence: CASSFLTGRSYEQYF. The CDR3 coding sequence is TGTGCCAGCAGCTTTTTAACCGGGAGATCTTACGAGCAGTACTTC.

The CDR3 region has the DNA TGCAGCGTTGGCCCGCCGTCCGGGTCAGATACGCAGTATTTT. Encoded protein: CSVGPPSGSDTQYF. The chain joins TRBV29-1 to TRBJ2-3; the D is unclear. Germline lookup yields CDR1 SQVTM and CDR2 ANQGSEA. Trimming left V 4 bases short and J 4 bases short, with 15 bases between. The CDR3 extends over 14 amino acids.

This clone was observed a single time. The CDR3 bases are TGTGCCAGCAGCTTACGAGAGGGAGCAGATACGCAGTATTTT. Translated, it gives CASSLREGADTQYF. The chain couples TRBV11-3 to TRBJ2-3; D might be TRBD2 (5 bases). Trimming took 2 bases from V and 4 from J, leaving 10 bases between them. The CDR3 is 14 amino acids. Per the germline V gene, CDR1 is SGHNT and CDR2 is YENEEA.

The chain has TRBV28 and TRBJ1-1; D uncertain. This CDR3 comprises 12 residues. V lost 8 bases to trimming and J lost 5 bases, with 12 bases between them. CDR1 and CDR2 (germline): MDHEN, SYDVKM. CDR3 coding DNA: TGTGCCAGCCACCGTGGAGTTACTGAAGCTTTCTTT. Residues: CASHRGVTEAFF.

The chain uses TRBV5-1 and TRBJ2-1, with D maybe TRBD2 (5 bases). V dropped 0 bases and J dropped 7 bases, with 8 bases sitting between them. CDR1 and CDR2 (germline): SGHRS, YFSETQ. The CDR3 extends over 13 amino acids. The CDR3 coding sequence is TGCGCCAGCAGCTTGGGATCGGGAAATGAGCAGTTCTTC. Encoded protein: CASSLGSGNEQFF.

Notes on this clone: A read error may account for a junction end that differs from germline. The V call is TRBV5-1, the J call TRBJ2-2, with D maybe TRBD1 (6 bases). Germline-derived CDR1 and CDR2 are SGHRS and YFSETQ. The CDR3 runs to 14 residues. The CDR3 DNA is TGCGCCAGCACCTTGGACAGATTCACCGGGGAGCTGTTTTTT. Amino acid sequence: CASTLDRFTGELFF.

The rearrangement joins TRBV5-4 to TRBJ2-3, with D uncertain. The V and J ends lost 6 bases and 6 bases respectively, with 5 bases between them. This CDR3 is 10 amino acids long. The V gene's germline CDR1 is SGHNT and CDR2 YYREEE (reference sequence). CDR3 bases: TGTGCCAGCAACCGGGATACGCAGTATTTT. Translated: CASNRDTQYF.

The chain recombines TRBV11-2 with TRBJ2-5; 7 positions agree with TRBD2. CDR1 and CDR2 (germline): SGHAT, FQNNGV. This CDR3 is 19 amino acids long. The V gene end was trimmed by 1 base and the J gene end by 11 bases; junction bases not matched to a gene: 25. CDR3 coding DNA: TGTGCCAGCAGCTTAGGCTCCATATCGGGGCGGGAGTGGAAGGCTCAGCAGTACTTC. It translates to CASSLGSISGREWKAQQYF.

The chain links TRBV5-1 to TRBJ2-2; TRBD2 matches 8 bases. The CDR3 has 15 residues. The V gene end was trimmed by 4 bases and the J gene end by 5 bases; junction bases not matched to a gene: 7. CDR1 and CDR2 (germline): SGHRS, YFSETQ. Written as DNA, the CDR3 is TGCGCCAGCAGCCCGAGCGGGAGTTGGACCGGGGAGCTGTTTTTT. It translates to CASSPSGSWTGELFF.

The V call is TRBV6-4, the J call TRBJ2-2; the D is unclear. V lost 4 bases and J lost 1, with 4 bases in between. Germline V lookup: CDR1 MRHNA, CDR2 SNTAGT. CDR3 length: 13 residues. The CDR3 region is CASSVRNTGELFF. The CDR3, as DNA: TGTGCCAGCAGTGTGAGGAACACCGGGGAGCTGTTTTTT.

CDR3 sequence (DNA): TGTGCCAGCAGCTCCGGGAGCAATCAGCCCCAGCATTTT. Translated: CASSSGSNQPQHF. This chain uses TRBV7-9 with TRBJ1-5, with D uncertain. CDR3 length equals 13 residues. From germline, CDR1 is SEHNR and CDR2 FQNEAQ (reference sequence). Trimming cost V 4 bases and J 1 base, with 5 bases left between them. Full variable domain (missing parts from reference TRBV7-9 and TRBJ1-5): DTGVSQNPRHKITKRGQNVTFRCDPISEHNRLYWYRQTLGQGPEFLTYFQNEAQLEKSRLLSDRFSAERPKGSFSTLEIQRTEQGDSAMYLCASSSGSNQPQHFGDGTRLSIL.

The chain uses TRBV5-1 and TRBJ2-2, with D unresolved. Germline V gene data show CDR1 as SGHRS and CDR2 as YFSETQ. This CDR3 has 15 amino acids. The ends were cut back, 0 bases at V and 8 bases at J, with 14 bases in the middle. The CDR3 reads CASSLGITTRGELFF. In DNA form, the CDR3 reads TGCGCCAGCAGCTTGGGCATAACTACACGGGGGGAGCTGTTTTTT.

This clone is medium-sized. The chain employs TRBV6-5 and TRBJ1-1, with a tentative D call TRBD1 (5 bases). CDR1 and CDR2 (germline): MNHEY, SVGAGI. Trimming pared 2 bases from V and 2 bases from J, leaving 15 bases between. The CDR3 runs 16 residues. CDR3 DNA sequence: TGTGCCAGCAGTTACGATGACAGACCCATTAACACTGAAGCTTTCTTT. It specifies CASSYDDRPINTEAFF.

This CDR3 is CASSSLGSPTIEQYF. The CDR3 DNA is TGCGCCAGCAGCTCCCTCGGGAGCCCCACCATCGAGCAGTACTTC. This chain connects TRBV5-1 to TRBJ2-7, with D perhaps TRBD2 (6 bases). The ends were cut back, 3 bases at V and 6 bases at J, with 19 bases in the middle. CDR1 and CDR2 from the germline V gene are SGHRS and YFSETQ. The CDR3 extends over 15 amino acids.

V and J are TRBV6-1 and TRBJ2-1, with D possibly matching TRBD1 (5 bases). V was pared by 0 bases and J by 3 bases, with 12 bases between. This CDR3 spans 16 amino acids. Germline CDR1 reads MNHNS; CDR2 reads SASEGT. The CDR3 is CASSEAVRQFYNEQFF. In DNA, the CDR3 is TGTGCCAGCAGTGAAGCCGTCAGACAGTTCTACAATGAGCAGTTCTTC.

The genes are TRBV28 and TRBJ2-3; 8 positions match TRBD2. V shed 7 bases, J shed 0 bases, and the junction held 9 bases outside the gene matches. CDR3 length equals 16 residues. Germline lookup yields CDR1 MDHEN and CDR2 SYDVKM. The CDR3 spells CASIIAGGTSTDTQYF. For the CDR3, the DNA is TGTGCCAGCATAATTGCGGGAGGAACTAGCACAGATACGCAGTATTTT.

V is TRBV6-5 and J is TRBJ2-7; TRBD1 aligns across 9 bases. The CDR3 covers 14 residues. Germline V gene lookup returns CDR1 MNHEY and CDR2 SVGAGI. V dropped 5 bases and J dropped 3; count of bases not matched to a gene: 5. CDR3: CASSKDRGDYEQYF. DNA of the CDR3: TGTGCCAGCAGTAAGGACAGGGGAGACTACGAGCAGTACTTC.